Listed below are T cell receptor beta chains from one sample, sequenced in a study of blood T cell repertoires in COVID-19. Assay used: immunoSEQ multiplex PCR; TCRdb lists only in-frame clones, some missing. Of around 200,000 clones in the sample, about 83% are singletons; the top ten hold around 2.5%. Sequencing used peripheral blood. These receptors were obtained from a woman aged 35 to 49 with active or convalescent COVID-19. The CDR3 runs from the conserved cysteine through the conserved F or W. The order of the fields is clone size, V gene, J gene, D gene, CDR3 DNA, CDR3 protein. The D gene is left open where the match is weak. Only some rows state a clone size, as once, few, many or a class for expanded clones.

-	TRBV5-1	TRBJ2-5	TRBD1	TGCGCCAGCAGCACACGGACAGGGACGGGCCAAGAGACCCAGTACTTC	CASSTRTGTGQETQYF
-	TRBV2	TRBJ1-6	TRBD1	TGTGCCAGCAGTGGAACCCGGGACAGGGGGCTTAATTCACCCCTCCACTTT	CASSGTRDRGLNSPLHF
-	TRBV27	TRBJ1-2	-	TGTGCCAGCTCCCGTCGGGGGATCAACTATGGCTACACCTTC	CASSRRGINYGYTF
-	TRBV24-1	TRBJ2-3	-	TGTGCCACCAGTGACCCGCTCGTAGCAGATACGCAGTATTTT	CATSDPLVADTQYF
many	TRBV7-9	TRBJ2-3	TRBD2	TGTGCCAGCAGCCCCATAAGTTCTAGCGGAATTAGCACAGATACGCAGTATTTT	CASSPISSSGISTDTQYF
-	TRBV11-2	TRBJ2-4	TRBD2	TGTGCCAGCAGCTTAGAACTAGCGGGAGTTTGGAACATTCAGTACTTC	CASSLELAGVWNIQYF
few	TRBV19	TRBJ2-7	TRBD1	TGTGCCAGTAGTAGCGGACAGGAGGCCGAGCAGTACTTC	CASSSGQEAEQYF
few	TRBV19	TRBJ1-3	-	TGTGCCAGCTCGACGCTGGGGGGTTACTCTGGAAACACCATATATTTT	CASSTLGGYSGNTIYF
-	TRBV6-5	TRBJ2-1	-	TGTGCCAGCAGTTACTCAGCAGGGGGGAGCGGTGAGCAGTTCTTC	CASSYSAGGSGEQFF
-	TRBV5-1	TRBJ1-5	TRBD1	TGCGCCAGCAGCTTGGAGGGACAGGGACAACAGCCCCAGCATTTT	CASSLEGQGQQPQHF
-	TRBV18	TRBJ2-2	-	TGTGCCAGCTCACTACGACAGAAAAACACCGGGGAGCTGTTTTTT	CASSLRQKNTGELFF
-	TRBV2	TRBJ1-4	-	TGTGCCAGCAGTGGACGGAGGCGGGAAAAACTGTTTTTT	CASSGRRREKLFF
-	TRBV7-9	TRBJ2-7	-	TGTGCCAGCAGCCCCTCTTGGCACGAGCAGTACTTC	CASSPSWHEQYF
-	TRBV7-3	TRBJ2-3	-	TGTGCCAGCAGCTTACTCGGGAATGGGGCAGATACGCAGTATTTT	CASSLLGNGADTQYF
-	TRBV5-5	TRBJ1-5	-	TGTGCCAGCAGCTTGTGGGCAGGGAGCAATCAGCCCCAGCATTTT	CASSLWAGSNQPQHF
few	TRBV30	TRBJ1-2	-	TGTGCCTGGAGTGAACCTGGGTGGAGGGAAGGAGATGGCTACACCTTC	CAWSEPGWREGDGYTF
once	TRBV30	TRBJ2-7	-	TGTGCCTGGACCAAAGGCGGGCTAGTCTACGAGCAGTACTTC	CAWTKGGLVYEQYF
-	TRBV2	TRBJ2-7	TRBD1	TGTGCCAGCACCTTGACCGGACAGGGGGTTGACGAGCAGTACTTC	CASTLTGQGVDEQYF
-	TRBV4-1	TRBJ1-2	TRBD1	TGCGCCAGCAGCCAAGGGACAGGCGAGGCTAACTATGGCTACACCTTC	CASSQGTGEANYGYTF
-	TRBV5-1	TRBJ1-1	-	TGCGCCAGCAGTTGGTCCGACAGCACCACTGAAGCTTTCTTT	CASSWSDSTTEAFF
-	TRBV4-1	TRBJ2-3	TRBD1	TGCGCCAGCAGCCAGCCACAGGGGAGCACAGATACGCAGTATTTT	CASSQPQGSTDTQYF
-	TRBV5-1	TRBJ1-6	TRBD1	TGCGCCAGCAGGGTATCGGGACAGTATAATTCACCCCTCCACTTT	CASRVSGQYNSPLHF
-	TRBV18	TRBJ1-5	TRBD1	TGTGCCAGCTCAACCACCGGGACAGGGGGCGGTCAGCCCCAGCATTTT	CASSTTGTGGGQPQHF
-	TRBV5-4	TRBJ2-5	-	TGTGCCAGCAGCTCCCAAGAGAGGAAGACCCAGTACTTC	CASSSQERKTQYF
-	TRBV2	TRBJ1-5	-	TGTGCCAGCGAACAGGGCCGAGGGCATAGCAATCAGCCCCAGCATTTT	CASEQGRGHSNQPQHF
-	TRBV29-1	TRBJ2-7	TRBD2	TGCAGCGTTGAAGATGATCCTAGCGGGAGAAATGAGCAGTACTTC	CSVEDDPSGRNEQYF
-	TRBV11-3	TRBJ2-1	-	TGTGCCAGCAGCTTAGTGGCCCCCAAGACCTACAATGAGCAGTTCTTC	CASSLVAPKTYNEQFF
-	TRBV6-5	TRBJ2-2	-	TGTGCCAGCAGCCAGGACAATTTTAGGGAGCTGTTTTTT	CASSQDNFRELFF
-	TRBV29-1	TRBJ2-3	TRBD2	TGCAGCGCCATTCGGAGCGGGAGCCAAGATACGCAGTATTTT	CSAIRSGSQDTQYF
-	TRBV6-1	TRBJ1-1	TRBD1	TGTGCCAGCAGTGAAGCGGGGGACAGTGAAGCTTTCTTT	CASSEAGDSEAFF
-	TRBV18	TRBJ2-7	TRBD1	TGTGCCAGCTCACCGATGGACAGGGGCAGGGACGAGCAGTACTTC	CASSPMDRGRDEQYF
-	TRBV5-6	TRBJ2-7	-	TGTGCCAGCAGCTTTGCCCCTGATGTCGCGTCCTACGAGCAGTACTTC	CASSFAPDVASYEQYF
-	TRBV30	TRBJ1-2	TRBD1	TGTGCCTGGAGTGTGTCAGGGGGCGGGCTGGATGGCTACACCTTC	CAWSVSGGGLDGYTF
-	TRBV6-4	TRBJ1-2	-	TGTGCCAGCAGTGTTGAAATCGGGGTTTATGGCTACACCTTC	CASSVEIGVYGYTF
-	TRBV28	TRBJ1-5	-	TGTGCCAGCAGTTTTTTAGCCGGGTGGGCAGGGTTTCAGCCCCAGCATTTT	CASSFLAGWAGFQPQHF
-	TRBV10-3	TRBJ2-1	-	TGTGCCATCAGCTCCGGGGCCGGGGGAGGCAATGAGCAGTTCTTC	CAISSGAGGGNEQFF
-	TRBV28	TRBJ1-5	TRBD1	TGTGCCAGCTTGGAGAAGACAGGGTATTTACAGCCCCAGCATTTT	CASLEKTGYLQPQHF
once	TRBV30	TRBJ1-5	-	TGTGCCTGGAGGGCGACAGCTAGCAATCAGCCCCAGCATTTT	CAWRATASNQPQHF
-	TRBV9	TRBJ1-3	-	TGTGCCAGCAGCGTAGGTCCCGAGACTGGAAACACCATATATTTT	CASSVGPETGNTIYF
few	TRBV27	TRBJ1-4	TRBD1	TGTGCCAGCAGTTCCTCGGACAGGGGGCGGGAAAAACTGTTTTTT	CASSSSDRGREKLFF
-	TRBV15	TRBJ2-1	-	TGTGCCACCAGCTTACAGGGTGAGCAGTTCTTC	CATSLQGEQFF
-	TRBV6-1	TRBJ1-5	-	TGTGCCAGCAGTGATAGGGGTAACGGCAATCAGCCCCAGCATTTT	CASSDRGNGNQPQHF
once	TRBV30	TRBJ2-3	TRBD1	TGTGCCTGGCCACAGGGGACCTTCACAGATACGCAGTATTTT	CAWPQGTFTDTQYF
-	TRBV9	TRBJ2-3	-	TGTGCCAGCAGCCCGATGGGAGGCCTCGACTCAGATACGCAGTATTTT	CASSPMGGLDSDTQYF
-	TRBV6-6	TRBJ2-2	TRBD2	TGTGCCAGCAGTCGACTAGCGGACAACACCGGGGAGCTGTTTTTT	CASSRLADNTGELFF
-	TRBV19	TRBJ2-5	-	TGTGCCCCACGAGAGGAAGAGACCCAGTACTTC	CAPREEETQYF
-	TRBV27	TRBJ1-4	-	TGTGCCAGCAGTTTACAGGGGTGGGCAGCTAATGAAAAACTGTTTTTT	CASSLQGWAANEKLFF
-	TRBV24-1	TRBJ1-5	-	TGTGCCACCAGTGGGGGGGGTAGCAATCAGCCCCAGCATTTT	CATSGGGSNQPQHF
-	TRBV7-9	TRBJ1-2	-	TGTGCCAGCAGCCCGACAGGAAACTATGGCTACACCTTC	CASSPTGNYGYTF
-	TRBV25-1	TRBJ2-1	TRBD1	TGTGCCAGCAGTGATTACAGGGGAACCCTCAATGAGCAGTTCTTC	CASSDYRGTLNEQFF
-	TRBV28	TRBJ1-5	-	TGTGCCAGCAGTTCGGTGTACCAGCCCCAGCATTTT	CASSSVYQPQHF